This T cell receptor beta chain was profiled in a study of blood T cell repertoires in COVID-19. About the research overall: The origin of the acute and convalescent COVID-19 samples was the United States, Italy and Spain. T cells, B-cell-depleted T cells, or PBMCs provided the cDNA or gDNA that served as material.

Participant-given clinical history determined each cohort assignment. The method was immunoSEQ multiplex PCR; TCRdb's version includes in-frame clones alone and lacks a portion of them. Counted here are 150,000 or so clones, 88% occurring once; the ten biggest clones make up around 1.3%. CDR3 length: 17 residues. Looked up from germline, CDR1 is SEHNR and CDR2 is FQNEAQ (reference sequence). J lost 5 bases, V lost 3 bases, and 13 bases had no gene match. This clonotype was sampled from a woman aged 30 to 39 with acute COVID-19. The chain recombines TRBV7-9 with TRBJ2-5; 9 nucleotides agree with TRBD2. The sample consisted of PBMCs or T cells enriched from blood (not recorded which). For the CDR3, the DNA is TGTGCCAGCAGCTTTATTGGCGGCGGGAGGGCGTCGGAGACCCAGTACTTC. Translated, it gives CASSFIGGGRASETQYF.